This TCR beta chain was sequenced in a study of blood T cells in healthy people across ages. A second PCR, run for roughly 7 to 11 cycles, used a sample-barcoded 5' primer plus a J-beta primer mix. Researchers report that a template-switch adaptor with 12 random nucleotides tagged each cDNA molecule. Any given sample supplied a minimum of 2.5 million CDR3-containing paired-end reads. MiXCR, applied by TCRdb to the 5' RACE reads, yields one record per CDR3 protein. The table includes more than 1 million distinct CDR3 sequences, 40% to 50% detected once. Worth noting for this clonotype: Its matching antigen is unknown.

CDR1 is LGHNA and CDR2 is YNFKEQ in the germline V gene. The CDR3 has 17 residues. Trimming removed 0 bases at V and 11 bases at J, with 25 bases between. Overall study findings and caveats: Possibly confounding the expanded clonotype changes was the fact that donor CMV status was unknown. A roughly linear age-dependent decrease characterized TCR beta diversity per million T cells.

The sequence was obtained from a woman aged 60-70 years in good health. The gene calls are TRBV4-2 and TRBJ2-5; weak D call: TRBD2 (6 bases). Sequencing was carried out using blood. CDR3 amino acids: CASSQERGAGIYNEQYF. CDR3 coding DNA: TGTGCCAGCAGCCAAGAAAGAGGGGCGGGAATATACAATGAGCAGTACTTC.